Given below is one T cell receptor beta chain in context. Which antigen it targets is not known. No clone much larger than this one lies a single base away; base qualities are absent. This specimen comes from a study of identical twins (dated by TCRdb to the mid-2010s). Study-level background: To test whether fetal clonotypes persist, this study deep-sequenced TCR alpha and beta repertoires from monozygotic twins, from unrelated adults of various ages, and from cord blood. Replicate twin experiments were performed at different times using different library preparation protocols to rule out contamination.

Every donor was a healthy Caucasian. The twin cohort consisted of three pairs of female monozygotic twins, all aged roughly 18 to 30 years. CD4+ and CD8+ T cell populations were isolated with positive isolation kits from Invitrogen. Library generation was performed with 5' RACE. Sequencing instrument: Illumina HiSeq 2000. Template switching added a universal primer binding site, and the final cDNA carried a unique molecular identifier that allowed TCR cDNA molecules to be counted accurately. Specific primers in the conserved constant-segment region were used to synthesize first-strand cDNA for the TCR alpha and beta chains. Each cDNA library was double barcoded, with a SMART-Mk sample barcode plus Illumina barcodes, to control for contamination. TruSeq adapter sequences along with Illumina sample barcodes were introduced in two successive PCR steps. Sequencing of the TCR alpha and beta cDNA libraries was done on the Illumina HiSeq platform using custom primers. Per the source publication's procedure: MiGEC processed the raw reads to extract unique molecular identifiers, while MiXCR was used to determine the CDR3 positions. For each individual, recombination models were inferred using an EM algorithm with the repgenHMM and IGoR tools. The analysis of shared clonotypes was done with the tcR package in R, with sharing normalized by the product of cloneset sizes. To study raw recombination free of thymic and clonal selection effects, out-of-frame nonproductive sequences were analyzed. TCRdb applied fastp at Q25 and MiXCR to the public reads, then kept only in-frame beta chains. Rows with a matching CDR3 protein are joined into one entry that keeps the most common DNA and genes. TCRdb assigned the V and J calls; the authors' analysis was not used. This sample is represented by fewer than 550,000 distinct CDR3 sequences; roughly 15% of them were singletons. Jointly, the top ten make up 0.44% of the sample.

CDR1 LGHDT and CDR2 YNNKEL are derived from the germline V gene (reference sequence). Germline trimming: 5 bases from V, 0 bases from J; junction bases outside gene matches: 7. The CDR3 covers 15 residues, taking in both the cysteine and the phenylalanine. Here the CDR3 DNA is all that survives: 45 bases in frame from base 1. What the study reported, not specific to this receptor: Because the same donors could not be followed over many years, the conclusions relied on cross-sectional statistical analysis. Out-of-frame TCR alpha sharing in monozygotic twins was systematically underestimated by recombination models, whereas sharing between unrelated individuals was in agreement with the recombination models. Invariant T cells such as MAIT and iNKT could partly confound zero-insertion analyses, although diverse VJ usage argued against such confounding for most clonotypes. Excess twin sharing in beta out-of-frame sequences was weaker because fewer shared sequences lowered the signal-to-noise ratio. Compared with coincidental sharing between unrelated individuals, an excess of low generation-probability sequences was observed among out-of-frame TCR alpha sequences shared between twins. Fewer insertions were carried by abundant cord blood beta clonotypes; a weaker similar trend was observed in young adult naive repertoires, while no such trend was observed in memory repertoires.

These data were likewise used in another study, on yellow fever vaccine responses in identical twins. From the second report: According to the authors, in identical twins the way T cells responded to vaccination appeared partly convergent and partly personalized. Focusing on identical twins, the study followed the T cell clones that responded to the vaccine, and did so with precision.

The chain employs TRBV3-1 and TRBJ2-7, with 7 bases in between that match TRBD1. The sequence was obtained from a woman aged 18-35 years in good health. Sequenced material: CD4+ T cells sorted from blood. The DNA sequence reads TGTGCCAGCAGCAATCCGGGACAGTCCTCCTACGAGCAGTACTTC. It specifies CASSNPGQSSYEQYF.